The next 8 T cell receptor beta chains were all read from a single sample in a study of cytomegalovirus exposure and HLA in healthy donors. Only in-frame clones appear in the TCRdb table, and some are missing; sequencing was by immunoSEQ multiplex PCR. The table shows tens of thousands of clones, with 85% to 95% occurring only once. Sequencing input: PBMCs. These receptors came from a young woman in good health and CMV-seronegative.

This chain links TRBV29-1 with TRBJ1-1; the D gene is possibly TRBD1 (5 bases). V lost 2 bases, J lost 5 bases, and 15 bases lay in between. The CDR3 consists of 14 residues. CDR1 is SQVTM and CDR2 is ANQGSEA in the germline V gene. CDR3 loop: CSVEPHGGRTEAFF. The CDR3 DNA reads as TGCAGCGTTGAACCCCACGGGGGAAGGACTGAAGCTTTCTTT.

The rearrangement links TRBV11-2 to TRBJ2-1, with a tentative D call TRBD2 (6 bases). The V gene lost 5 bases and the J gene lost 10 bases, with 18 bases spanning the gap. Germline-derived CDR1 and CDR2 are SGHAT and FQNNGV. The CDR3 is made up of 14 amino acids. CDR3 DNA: TGTGCCAGCAGCCCTCCGGGACTCACCCCCGAGCAGTTCTTC. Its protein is CASSPPGLTPEQFF.

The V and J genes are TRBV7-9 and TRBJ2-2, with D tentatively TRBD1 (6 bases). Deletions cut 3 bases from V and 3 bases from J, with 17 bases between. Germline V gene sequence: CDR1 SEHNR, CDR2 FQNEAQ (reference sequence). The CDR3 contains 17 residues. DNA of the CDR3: TGTGCCAGCAGCTTCCCCGCTGACAGGTCGGACACCGGGGAGCTGTTTTTT. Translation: CASSFPADRSDTGELFF.

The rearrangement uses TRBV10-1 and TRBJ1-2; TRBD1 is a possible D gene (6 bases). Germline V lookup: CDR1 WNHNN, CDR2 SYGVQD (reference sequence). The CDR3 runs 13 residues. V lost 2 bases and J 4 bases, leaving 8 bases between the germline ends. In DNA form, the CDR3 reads TGCGCCAGCAGTGAGGCCAGGGGCTATGGCTACACCTTC. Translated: CASSEARGYGYTF.

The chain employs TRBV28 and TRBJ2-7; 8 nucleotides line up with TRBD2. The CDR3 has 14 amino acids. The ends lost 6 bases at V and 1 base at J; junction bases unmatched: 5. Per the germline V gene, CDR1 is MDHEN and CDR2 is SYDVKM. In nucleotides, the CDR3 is TGTGCCAGCAGCGGGGGGGGCGTATCCTACGAGCAGTACTTC. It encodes CASSGGGVSYEQYF.

CDR3 region: CASRTSGRGHEQYF. CDR3 DNA sequence: TGTGCCAGCAGGACTAGCGGGAGGGGCCACGAGCAGTACTTC. The chain has TRBV11-2 and TRBJ2-7; 14 bases align to TRBD2. V dropped 6 bases and J dropped 5; count of bases not matched to a gene: 3. This CDR3 region has 14 residues. Germline assignment: CDR1 SGHAT and CDR2 FQNNGV.

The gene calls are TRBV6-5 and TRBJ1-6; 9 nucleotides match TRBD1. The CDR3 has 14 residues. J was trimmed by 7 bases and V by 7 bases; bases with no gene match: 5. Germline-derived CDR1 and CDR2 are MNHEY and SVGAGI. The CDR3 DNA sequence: TGTGCCAGCACCCAAGGGACAGGGAATTCACCCCTCCACTTT. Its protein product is CASTQGTGNSPLHF.

CDR3 loop: CAWSRGSSGYTF. DNA of the CDR3: TGTGCCTGGAGCAGGGGCTCTAGTGGCTACACCTTC. V and J are TRBV30 and TRBJ1-2; possible D gene TRBD1, 6 bases. This CDR3 is 12 amino acids long. V was pared by 3 bases and J by 7 bases, with 12 bases between. Germline lookup yields CDR1 GTSNPN and CDR2 SVGIG (reference sequence).